The 23 T cell receptor beta chains given below trace back to one sample, sequenced in a study of shared clonotypes between healthy human individuals (dated by TCRdb to the early 2020s). The library was built by means of the immunoSEQ multiplex PCR assay. TCRdb limited this immuneACCESS table to in-frame rearrangements with V and J called. A share of clones is missing; checked studies link under half to unresolved V genes, and the rest is unexplained. In this sample the table shows fewer than 1.6 million clones, approximately 98.5% of which occur a single time. The ten most abundant clones make up roughly 0.36% of the sample. Input material: naive CD4+ T cells sorted from blood. The cell subset or site label of this sample denotes: CD45RA+ positively selected. Receptors originate from a man in his thirties or forties in good health.

V is TRBV7-2 and J is TRBJ2-7, with D uncertain. Germline V lookup: CDR1 SGHTA, CDR2 FQGNSA. There are 14 residues in the CDR3. The V end was cut by 1 base, the J end by 0 bases, with 7 bases between. The chain's CDR3 is CASSLEADSYEQYF. CDR3 bases: TGTGCCAGCAGCTTAGAGGCCGACTCCTACGAGCAGTACTTC. Supplemented by reference TRBV7-2 and TRBJ2-7, the full variable domain reads GAGVSQSPSNKVTEKGKDVELRCDPISGHTALYWYRQSLGQGLEFLIYFQGNSAPDKSGLPSDRFSAERTGGSVSTLTIQRTQQEDSAVYLCASSLEADSYEQYFGPGTRLTVT.

J is TRBJ2-7 and V is TRBV7-6, with D uncertain. This CDR3 region has 14 residues. The germline CDR1 and CDR2 sequences are SGHVS and FNYEAQ. V lost 6 bases, J lost 0 bases, and 12 bases lay in between. In DNA form, the CDR3 reads TGTGCCAGCAGTATCGGGTTCCTCTCCTACGAGCAGTACTTC. Protein sequence: CASSIGFLSYEQYF.

J is TRBJ1-1 and V is TRBV5-1; a weak D match, TRBD1 (6 bases). The length of the CDR3 is 15 residues. V was cut by 5 bases and J by 1 base, with 15 bases left in between. Germline V lookup: CDR1 SGHRS, CDR2 YFSETQ. The CDR3 sequence is CASSRGRDGNTEAFF. Here the CDR3 DNA reads TGCGCCAGCAGTAGGGGGAGGGACGGGAACACTGAAGCTTTCTTT.

The chain carries TRBV5-1 and TRBJ2-1, with D possibly TRBD2 on 5 matching bases. The CDR3 consists of 17 residues. V lost 0 bases to trimming and J lost 4 bases, with 17 bases between them. Germline-derived CDR1 and CDR2 are SGHRS and YFSETQ. The CDR3 reads CASSLGLASFGYNEQFF. The CDR3 DNA reads as TGCGCCAGCAGCTTGGGGCTAGCTTCCTTTGGGTACAATGAGCAGTTCTTC.

The rearrangement joins TRBV5-1 to TRBJ2-3; 13 positions agree with TRBD2. The CDR3 runs to 19 residues. The J segment lost 0 bases and the V segment lost 0 bases, leaving 7 bases of the junction unmatched. From germline, CDR1 is SGHRS and CDR2 YFSETQ. CDR3 amino acids: CASSLARTSGRPSTDTQYF. CDR3 in DNA: TGCGCCAGCAGCTTGGCTCGGACTAGCGGGAGACCTAGCACAGATACGCAGTATTTT.

The J gene is TRBJ2-7, the V gene TRBV7-6; TRBD2 aligns across 7 bases. CDR3 length: 15 amino acids. The germline V gene encodes CDR1 SGHVS and CDR2 FNYEAQ. J lost 0 bases, V lost 2 bases, and 4 bases had no gene match. The CDR3 DNA sequence: TGTGCCAGCAGCTTAAGGGGCGGGAGCTCCTACGAGCAGTACTTC. As protein: CASSLRGGSSYEQYF.

The chain employs TRBV6-5 and TRBJ1-4, with a possible D match to TRBD1 (5 bases). The CDR3 has 15 amino acids. Looked up from germline, CDR1 is MNHEY and CDR2 is SVGAGI. Trimming pared 8 bases from V and 7 bases from J, leaving 20 bases between. The DNA of the CDR3 is TGTGCCAGCCGAGATGGGGCATCGTGGGGTGAAAAACTGTTTTTT. It translates to CASRDGASWGEKLFF.

V is TRBV28 and J is TRBJ1-1; D is unclear. Per germline, CDR1 MDHEN and CDR2 SYDVKM. V lost 6 bases and J 6 bases, leaving 17 bases between the germline ends. The CDR3 sequence is 14 residues long. CDR3: CASRRRREFAEAFF. CDR3 nucleotide sequence: TGTGCCAGCAGGCGTCGGAGGGAATTCGCTGAAGCTTTCTTT.

The genes are TRBV12-2 and TRBJ2-5; the table's D call of TRBD2 was not tested on the DNA. TRBV12-2 is an annotated pseudogene. The CDR3 runs to 14 residues. The CDR3 region is CASRGTAGWETQYF. The CDR3, as DNA: TGTGCAAGTCGCGGGACCGCGGGGTGGGAGACCCAGTACTTC.

V and J are TRBV19 and TRBJ2-3, with 9 bases identical to TRBD1. Germline V lookup: CDR1 LNHDA, CDR2 SQIVND (reference sequence). Trimming cost V 6 bases and J 3 bases; bases outside gene matches: 4. The CDR3 extends over 14 amino acids. DNA of the CDR3: TGTGCCAGTAGAGACAGGGGGAAGACAGATACGCAGTATTTT. Protein product: CASRDRGKTDTQYF.

This rearrangement joins TRBV5-5 to TRBJ2-5; 10 bases align to TRBD2. V trimming: 4 bases; J trimming: 4 bases; junction bases outside the gene matches: 10. CDR3 length equals 16 residues. The germline gives CDR1 SGHKS, CDR2 YYEKEE (reference sequence). DNA of the CDR3: TGTGCCAGCAGCCCGACGGCTAGCGGGAGAATAGAGACCCAGTACTTC. Protein sequence: CASSPTASGRIETQYF.

The chain couples TRBV29-1 to TRBJ1-2; possible D gene TRBD1, 6 bases. V lost 6 bases to trimming and J lost 6 bases, with 17 bases between them. CDR3 size: 13 residues. CDR1 is SQVTM and CDR2 is ANQGSEA in the germline V gene. Here the CDR3 DNA reads TGCAGCGTCGAAAACAGGGCCCTGGATGGCTACACCTTC. Translated: CSVENRALDGYTF.

CDR3 nucleotide sequence: TGTGCCAGCAGCTCAGGGGTTTCTGGGGCCAACGTCCTGACTTTC. Its translation: CASSSGVSGANVLTF. The chain employs TRBV5-4 and TRBJ2-6; TRBD1 might be the D (6 bases). Trimming shortened V by 3 bases and J by 1 base, and 8 bases separated the two germline ends. Germline loops: CDR1 SGHNT, CDR2 YYREEE (reference sequence). The CDR3 has 15 amino acids.

The V and J genes are TRBV5-6 and TRBJ2-7; 8 bases align to TRBD1. Germline loops: CDR1 SGHDT, CDR2 YYEEEE. The trim removed 2 bases at V and 5 bases at J, leaving 6 bases unmatched. There are 14 residues in the CDR3. CDR3 protein: CASSFRGRNHEQYF. The CDR3 region has the DNA TGTGCCAGCAGCTTCAGGGGGCGTAACCACGAGCAGTACTTC.

This rearrangement joins TRBV19 to TRBJ1-5, with D maybe TRBD1 (5 bases). The CDR3 runs 13 residues. V lost 5 bases and J 4 bases, leaving 9 bases between the germline ends. CDR1 is LNHDA, CDR2 SQIVND, per germline (reference sequence). The chain's CDR3 is CASSFTGNQPQHF. The CDR3 DNA follows: TGTGCCAGTAGTTTCACAGGTAATCAGCCCCAGCATTTT.

The chain is built from TRBV28 and TRBJ2-6; D tentatively reads TRBD1 or TRBD2 (5 bases each). CDR1 is MDHEN and CDR2 is SYDVKM in the germline V gene. V was clipped by 4 bases and J by 1 base, with 14 bases between them. The CDR3 extends over 17 amino acids. The DNA for the CDR3 is TGTGCCAGCAGTTACTATCCGGGGCGGTCTGGGGCCAACGTCCTGACTTTC. It encodes CASSYYPGRSGANVLTF. Full variable domain (missing parts from reference TRBV28 and TRBJ2-6): DVKVTQSSRYLVKRTGEKVFLECVQDMDHENMFWYRQDPGLGLRLIYFSYDVKMKEKGDIPEGYSVSREKKERFSLILESASTNQTSMYLCASSYYPGRSGANVLTFGAGSRLTVL.

CDR3 residues: CASSQVSGTGFYEQYF. DNA for the CDR3: TGTGCCAGCAGCCAAGTTTCCGGGACAGGTTTCTACGAGCAGTACTTC. The V call is TRBV4-2, the J call TRBJ2-7, with 8 nucleotides matching TRBD1. The length of the CDR3 is 16 residues. Germline trimming cut 1 base from V and 3 bases from J; bases unmatched to any gene: 8. The germline V gene has CDR1 LGHNA and CDR2 YNFKEQ.

The chain is built from TRBV11-3 and TRBJ2-7; perhaps TRBD1 as D (6 bases). Germline CDR1 and CDR2: SGHNT and YENEEA. The CDR3 covers 12 residues. V was pared by 5 bases and J by 9 bases, with 14 bases between. The CDR3 sequence: CASSPRTAVQYF. The CDR3 region has the DNA TGTGCCAGCAGCCCACGGACAGCCGTGCAGTACTTC.

V and J are TRBV18 and TRBJ1-5; TRBD1 aligns across 7 bases. The length of the CDR3 is 15 residues. With V trimmed by 0 bases and J by 7 bases, 6 bases remained unmatched. Per germline, CDR1 KGHSH and CDR2 LQKENI. CDR3 amino acids: CASSPPSGGGQPQHF. In DNA form, the CDR3 reads TGTGCCAGCTCACCACCTTCAGGGGGAGGACAGCCCCAGCATTTT.

The V and J genes are TRBV29-1 and TRBJ2-2; 7 bases align to TRBD2. Germline V gene sequence: CDR1 SQVTM, CDR2 ANQGSEA. The CDR3 is 14 amino acids. The V segment lost 4 bases and the J segment 1 base; nucleotides outside the gene matches: 3. The CDR3 coding sequence is TGCAGCGTTGCGGCTAGCGGGAACACCGGGGAGCTGTTTTTT. Translated, it gives CSVAASGNTGELFF.

The chain has TRBV11-2 and TRBJ1-2; possible D gene TRBD1, 5 bases. V was cut by 5 bases and J by 3 bases, with 22 bases left in between. This CDR3 is built from 17 residues. CDR1 and CDR2 (germline): SGHAT, FQNNGV. The CDR3 loop is CASSHGIFVRDHYGYTF. As DNA, the CDR3 is TGTGCCAGCAGCCACGGTATATTCGTCAGGGATCACTATGGCTACACCTTC.

V usage is TRBV29-1 and J usage is TRBJ2-7, with D possibly being TRBD1 (6 bases). The length of the CDR3 is 11 residues. Germline assignment: CDR1 SQVTM and CDR2 ANQGSEA. V was cut by 4 bases and J by 6 bases, with 10 bases left in between. In DNA, the CDR3 is TGCAGCGTTGCCACAGGGTTCGAGCAGTACTTC. This translates into CSVATGFEQYF.

The CDR3, as DNA: TGCGCCAGCAACGAAGGGGTGGTCACAGATACGCAGTATTTT. Amino acids: CASNEGVVTDTQYF. The genes are TRBV5-1 and TRBJ2-3; D is possibly TRBD1 (5 bases). CDR1 is SGHRS, CDR2 YFSETQ, per germline. The CDR3 has 14 amino acids. Between the trimmed V and J ends, which lost 6 bases and 2 bases, there was a span of 13 bases.